These T cell receptor beta chains were read from a single sample in a study of beta chain features in type 1 diabetes. Profiling relied on immunoSEQ multiplex PCR, and the TCRdb table lists in-frame clones only, not all of them. The table has about 340,000 clones, 13% seen once; the top ten hold roughly 0.015%. Sequenced sample: naive CD4+ T cells from blood. The receptors come from a woman aged 18-29 years with type 1 diabetes. CDR3s include the opening cysteine and the closing phenylalanine or tryptophan. D genes are given only for firm matches. The size field is filled for only some rows; it gives once, few, many or a size class.

DNA: TGTGCCAGCATACTAGCCCCCACAGATACGCAGTATTTT
CDR3: CASILAPTDTQYF
J: TRBJ2-3
V: TRBV28
size: -
D: -

DNA: TGCGCCAGCAGCCAAGACAGTCATCAGCCCCAGCATTTT
CDR3: CASSQDSHQPQHF
J: TRBJ1-5
V: TRBV4-1
size: few
D: -

DNA: TGTGCCAGCAGTTACGGGGGGAGCGGGAGGAGGAATGAGCAGTTCTTC
CDR3: CASSYGGSGRRNEQFF
J: TRBJ2-1
V: TRBV6-6
size: few
D: TRBD2

DNA: TGCGCCAGCAGCTCTGAGGCGGGCCGGGAGACCCAGTACTTC
CDR3: CASSSEAGRETQYF
J: TRBJ2-5
V: TRBV5-1
size: few
D: -

DNA: TGTGCCAGCAGCTCCCGAGCGTCTAGGGGACACGATGAGCAGTTCTTC
CDR3: CASSSRASRGHDEQFF
J: TRBJ2-1
V: TRBV7-6
size: -
D: -

DNA: TGTGCCAGCAGCCCAAGACTAGTAGGGGAGACCCAGTACTTC
CDR3: CASSPRLVGETQYF
J: TRBJ2-5
V: TRBV7-2
size: few
D: -

DNA: TGTGCCAGCAGCTTTAGGACAGCGCCCGGAGATACGCAGTATTTT
CDR3: CASSFRTAPGDTQYF
J: TRBJ2-3
V: TRBV5-4
size: -
D: -

DNA: TGTGCCAGCAGATCCGCCCGGGACTCCTACGAGCAGTACTTC
CDR3: CASRSARDSYEQYF
J: TRBJ2-7
V: TRBV11-2
size: few
D: -

DNA: TGCAGCGCTATAACCGGGACAGGGAGGCCGAACACTGAAGCTTTCTTT
CDR3: CSAITGTGRPNTEAFF
J: TRBJ1-1
V: TRBV29-1
size: -
D: TRBD1

DNA: TGTGCCAGCTCGCCCGGGACAGGGAGTAGGGAGACCCAGTACTTC
CDR3: CASSPGTGSRETQYF
J: TRBJ2-5
V: TRBV18
size: few
D: TRBD1

DNA: TGTGCCAGCAGCGTAGATGTGGGAGGGCCGCCAGATACGCAGTATTTT
CDR3: CASSVDVGGPPDTQYF
J: TRBJ2-3
V: TRBV9
size: -
D: TRBD2

DNA: TGTGCCAGCTCTAAAGAGGCTCCTAACTATGGCTACACCTTC
CDR3: CASSKEAPNYGYTF
J: TRBJ1-2
V: TRBV6-6
size: few
D: -

DNA: TGTGCCACGGCTAGCGGGAGCGTCTACAATGAGCAGTTCTTC
CDR3: CATASGSVYNEQFF
J: TRBJ2-1
V: TRBV28
size: -
D: TRBD2

DNA: TGCGCCAGCAGCCAAATCACATCTGGAAACACCATATATTTT
CDR3: CASSQITSGNTIYF
J: TRBJ1-3
V: TRBV4-3
size: -
D: -

DNA: TGTGCCAGCAGTCGAAGAAGCGGCCGACGCACAGATACGCAGTATTTT
CDR3: CASSRRSGRRTDTQYF
J: TRBJ2-3
V: TRBV21-1
size: -
D: -

DNA: TGTGCCAGCAGCCCCGGGACAGGGGCCCAGCCCCAGCATTTT
CDR3: CASSPGTGAQPQHF
J: TRBJ1-5
V: TRBV4-2
size: -
D: TRBD1

DNA: TGTGCCAGCGCTGGGACACTGTCAACTCCGCCCCAGCATTTT
CDR3: CASAGTLSTPPQHF
J: TRBJ1-5
V: TRBV19
size: few
D: -

DNA: TGCGCCAGCAGCCCACGACAGGGTCGAGCTGAAGCTTTCTTT
CDR3: CASSPRQGRAEAFF
J: TRBJ1-1
V: TRBV4-3
size: few
D: TRBD1

DNA: TGTGCCTGGGGAATCTGGGGGGGTGAGCAGTTCTTC
CDR3: CAWGIWGGEQFF
J: TRBJ2-1
V: TRBV30
size: -
D: TRBD2

DNA: TGTGCCAGCAGCTCAAGGGGCGATAGGTCTGAAGCTTTCTTT
CDR3: CASSSRGDRSEAFF
J: TRBJ1-1
V: TRBV11-3
size: -
D: -

DNA: TGTGCCAGCAGCTTCGCGAGGCTAGCGAGCACAGATACGCAGTATTTT
CDR3: CASSFARLASTDTQYF
J: TRBJ2-3
V: TRBV5-4
size: few
D: -

DNA: TGTGCCAGCAAAAAGACTAGCGGGACCTACAATGAGCAGTTCTTC
CDR3: CASKKTSGTYNEQFF
J: TRBJ2-1
V: TRBV6-1
size: -
D: TRBD2

DNA: TGTGCCAGCAGCCTGATGGGACAGAACTACACCTTC
CDR3: CASSLMGQNYTF
J: TRBJ1-2
V: TRBV7-3
size: -
D: TRBD1

DNA: TGTGCCAGCAGCCGACTGGATGGGGCAAGGTACAATGAGCAGTTCTTC
CDR3: CASSRLDGARYNEQFF
J: TRBJ2-1
V: TRBV5-4
size: -
D: -

DNA: TGTGCCAGCAGCGTAGTGGCAGGTACATCGGAAGCTTTCTTT
CDR3: CASSVVAGTSEAFF
J: TRBJ1-1
V: TRBV9
size: few
D: -

DNA: TGTGCCAGCAGAGCGCCGGGCACAGGGGCGAAGGAAGCTTTCTTT
CDR3: CASRAPGTGAKEAFF
J: TRBJ1-1
V: TRBV6-6
size: few
D: TRBD1

DNA: TGCAGCGCTGGACCCTGGACAGGGGGCCCCGGGGAGCTGTTTTTT
CDR3: CSAGPWTGGPGELFF
J: TRBJ2-2
V: TRBV29-1
size: few
D: TRBD1

DNA: TGTGCCAGCAGCGTAGGGGGCCGAGGATACAATGAGCAGTTCTTC
CDR3: CASSVGGRGYNEQFF
J: TRBJ2-1
V: TRBV9
size: once
D: -

DNA: TGCGCCAGCACCCATCTCCGAACCCAGGGAGGGCCTATGGTCGGTACGCAGTATTTT
CDR3: CASTHLRTQGGPMVGTQYF
J: TRBJ2-3
V: TRBV4-1
size: few
D: TRBD2

DNA: TGTGCCAGCAGCTTAAGCGTGGACGAGCAGTACTTC
CDR3: CASSLSVDEQYF
J: TRBJ2-7
V: TRBV7-9
size: few
D: -

DNA: TGTGCCAGCAGTTTGAGACGGGAGACCTACGAGCAGTACTTC
CDR3: CASSLRRETYEQYF
J: TRBJ2-7
V: TRBV6-6
size: -
D: -

DNA: TGTGCCAGCAGCGCCCAGGTCCGTTCCGATGAGCAGTTCTTC
CDR3: CASSAQVRSDEQFF
J: TRBJ2-1
V: TRBV11-2
size: few
D: -

DNA: TGTGCCAGCAGCTTAGAAGGTCGAAGGGGAGAGACCCAGTACTTC
CDR3: CASSLEGRRGETQYF
J: TRBJ2-5
V: TRBV11-3
size: -
D: -

DNA: TGTGCCTGGAGCCCCCAGGGGGAGACCCAGTACTTC
CDR3: CAWSPQGETQYF
J: TRBJ2-5
V: TRBV30
size: -
D: -